The present T cell receptor beta chain was sequenced within a study of cytotoxic CD8 clonotypes in ibrutinib-treated CLL. Findings and limits, study-wide: Pretreatment clonality was elevated relative to age-matched healthy donors and paralleled circulating CD8+ T-cell counts. Sampling time points were not equivalent between sustained-remission and progressing patients.

For this clone: Its antigen remains unknown.

Generated by immunoSEQ multiplex PCR, the TCRdb table keeps only in-frame clones and is missing some. The sample shows 250,000 to 350,000 clones, approximately 76% of them seen only once. Trimming left V 0 bases short and J 4 bases short, with 11 bases between. The CDR3 is 14 residues long. Germline V CDR1 and CDR2: SGHNT, YYREEE (reference sequence). Frozen-stored PBMCs produced approximately 2 micrograms of genomic DNA for TCR beta libraries. The chain is built from TRBV5-4 and TRBJ2-7, with a tentative D call TRBD1 (6 bases). The sequence derives from a human donor with chronic lymphocytic leukemia. This material consisted of PBMCs, taken at disease progression, from a patient treated with ibrutinib. In DNA, the CDR3 is TGTGCCAGCAGCTTGGTTGGGCAGGGGTACGAGCAGTACTTC. This codes for CASSLVGQGYEQYF.